Shown below are 2 T cell receptor beta chains from a single sample sequenced in a study of T-cell memory formation after mild COVID-19. TCRdb reanalysed the 5' RACE reads using MiXCR and keeps one entry per CDR3 protein. The repertoire includes 90,000 to 120,000 distinct CDR3 sequences, approximately 15% of them detected once, and less than 45% sits in the top ten. The sample comprised PBMCs or a T cell subset sorted from them (not recorded which). The receptors derive from a young man who had mild COVID-19 (a few samples of this study predate the infection). Cell type and time point are not known.

Many counts were recorded for this clonotype. V usage is TRBV7-9 and J usage is TRBJ2-1, with unresolved D. The CDR3 contains 13 residues. V shed 3 bases and J shed 2 bases, with 5 bases lying between them. Germline CDR1 and CDR2: SEHNR and FQNEAQ (reference sequence). The DNA for the CDR3 is TGTGCCAGCAGCTTTGGTACCTACAATGAGCAGTTCTTC. This gives the protein CASSFGTYNEQFF.

This clonotype has only a few counts. The rearrangement joins TRBV27 to TRBJ2-5; tentatively, D is TRBD1 (6 bases). The CDR3 runs to 14 residues. Between the trimmed V and J ends, which lost 4 bases and 0 bases, there was a span of 9 bases. Germline lookup yields CDR1 MNHEY and CDR2 SMNVEV (reference sequence). The CDR3 DNA reads as TGTGCCAGCAGTTACAGGGTAGACCAAGAGACCCAGTACTTC. Translating it yields CASSYRVDQETQYF.